These 26 T cell receptor beta chains originate from one sample sequenced in a study of blood T cell repertoires in COVID-19. Profiling relied on immunoSEQ multiplex PCR, and the TCRdb table lists in-frame clones only, not all of them. Among roughly 93,000 clones, 80% to 90% were seen once, and the ten largest hold roughly 9%. Specimen: peripheral blood. These TCRs come from a man aged 45-65 years with acute or convalescent COVID-19.

The chain links TRBV5-6 to TRBJ1-2, with 10 nucleotides matching TRBD1. CDR1 and CDR2 from the germline V gene are SGHDT and YYEEEE. This CDR3 has 14 residues. V dropped 4 bases and J dropped 7; count of bases not matched to a gene: 7. The CDR3: CASSPDRGGSGYTF. The CDR3 region has the DNA TGTGCCAGCAGCCCGGACAGGGGGGGGTCTGGCTACACCTTC.

V and J are TRBV4-1 and TRBJ1-2; no clear D. Germline V gene sequence: CDR1 MGHRA, CDR2 YSYEKL. CDR3 length equals 14 residues. V was pared by 0 bases and J by 3 bases, with 8 bases between. The CDR3 nucleotides read TGCGCCAGCAGCCAAGATGGAGGGTACTATGGCTACACCTTC. The encoded protein is CASSQDGGYYGYTF.

CDR3 loop: CASMRGKYSPLHF. As DNA, the CDR3 is TGTGCCAGCATGAGGGGGAAATACTCACCCCTCCACTTT. The chain links TRBV6-5 to TRBJ1-6, with D perhaps TRBD1 (6 bases). Trimming left V 7 bases short and J 10 bases short, with 14 bases between. The CDR3 runs to 13 residues. Germline V lookup: CDR1 MNHEY, CDR2 SVGAGI.

The chain carries TRBV7-2 and TRBJ2-3; tentative D call: TRBD2 (5 bases). The V gene lost 5 bases and the J gene lost 2 bases, with 11 bases spanning the gap. CDR1 and CDR2 from the germline V gene are SGHTA and FQGNSA. There are 14 residues in the CDR3. The CDR3 loop is CASSASRATDTQYF. CDR3 bases: TGTGCCAGCAGCGCGTCGAGGGCCACAGATACGCAGTATTTT.

This chain links TRBV29-1 with TRBJ2-1, with 10 nucleotides matching TRBD2. V lost 5 bases and J lost 0; bases outside the gene matches: 1. In germline, CDR1 is SQVTM, CDR2 ANQGSEA. The length of the CDR3 is 14 residues. CDR3 amino acids: CSVWTSGSYNEQFF. CDR3 DNA sequence: TGCAGCGTTTGGACTAGCGGCTCCTACAATGAGCAGTTCTTC.

This clone has just one count. The CDR3 is CASSPTSRGGAFF. CDR3 sequence (DNA): TGTGCCAGCAGCCCTACATCCCGGGGGGGAGCTTTCTTT. The V gene is TRBV11-3, the J gene TRBJ1-1, with D tentatively TRBD1 (5 bases). Germline CDR1 reads SGHNT; CDR2 reads YENEEA. This CDR3 is 13 amino acids long. V lost 5 bases and J lost 10, with 17 bases in between.

The V and J genes are TRBV6-5 and TRBJ2-3; D may be TRBD2 (7 bases). This CDR3 spans 14 amino acids. Germline V gene lookup returns CDR1 MNHEY and CDR2 SVGAGI. Trimming shortened V by 11 bases and J by 4 bases, and 19 bases separated the two germline ends. The CDR3 region is CAVKDGGASDTQYF. CDR3 coding DNA: TGTGCCGTAAAGGATGGGGGGGCCTCAGATACGCAGTATTTT.

This rearrangement joins TRBV19 to TRBJ1-5; no definite D call. The CDR3 loop spans 15 amino acids. Trimming shortened V by 3 bases and J by 7 bases, and 16 bases separated the two germline ends. Germline lookup yields CDR1 LNHDA and CDR2 SQIVND (reference sequence). As DNA, the CDR3 is TGTGCCAGTAGTATTCATACGGGTAATGGACAGCCCCAGCATTTT. Encoded protein: CASSIHTGNGQPQHF.

The chain couples TRBV9 to TRBJ2-2, with 7 bases fitting TRBD2. Germline loops: CDR1 SGDLS, CDR2 YYNGEE. This CDR3 has 16 residues. V dropped 0 bases and J dropped 4; count of bases not matched to a gene: 6. CDR3 amino acids: CASSVGTQRGTGELFF. CDR3 bases: TGTGCCAGCAGCGTAGGTACCCAGCGGGGCACCGGGGAGCTGTTTTTT.

The CDR3 loop is CATSRGGDTGELFF. DNA of the CDR3: TGTGCCACCAGTCGGGGGGGGGACACCGGGGAGCTGTTTTTT. J is TRBJ2-2 and V is TRBV24-1; 8 bases line up with TRBD2. V was pared by 6 bases and J by 3 bases, with 2 bases of the junction left unmatched. The length of the CDR3 is 14 residues. The V gene's germline CDR1 is KGHDR and CDR2 SFDVKD.

The rearrangement joins TRBV19 to TRBJ1-2; D possibly corresponds to TRBD1 (6 bases). V lost 3 bases, J lost 8 bases, and 13 bases lay in between. CDR1 and CDR2 (germline): LNHDA, SQIVND (reference sequence). The CDR3 has 13 amino acids. CDR3 amino acids: CASSITGSKGYTF. The CDR3 nucleotides read TGTGCCAGTAGTATTACAGGGTCCAAAGGCTACACCTTC.

This clone was detected once. V and J are TRBV5-6 and TRBJ1-2; 11 nucleotides align to TRBD1. The CDR3 spans 15 residues. From germline, CDR1 is SGHDT and CDR2 YYEEEE. The V gene end was trimmed by 4 bases and the J gene end by 6 bases; junction bases not matched to a gene: 8. The CDR3 here is CASSLVRTGGDGYTF. The DNA for the CDR3 is TGTGCCAGCAGCCTAGTTAGGACAGGGGGCGATGGCTACACCTTC. The full variable domain, with the rest looked up from reference TRBV5-6 and TRBJ1-2, is DAGVTQSPTHLIKTRGQQVTLRCSPKSGHDTVSWYQQALGQGPQFIFQYYEEEERQRGNFPDRFSGHQFPNYSSELNVNALLLGDSALYLCASSLVRTGGDGYTFGSGTRLTVV.

CDR3 residues: CAISENGGYNEQFF. The DNA of the CDR3 is TGTGCCATCAGTGAGAACGGGGGCTACAATGAGCAGTTCTTC. This chain joins TRBV10-3 and TRBJ2-1, with D tentatively TRBD2 (6 bases). The V gene's germline CDR1 is ENHRY and CDR2 SYGVKD. Trimming removed 2 bases at V and 3 bases at J, with 8 bases between. This CDR3 has 14 residues.

This chain links TRBV6-5 with TRBJ2-5, with TRBD2 as a possible D gene (5 bases). Between the trimmed V and J ends, which lost 8 bases and 3 bases, there was a span of 10 bases. This CDR3 has 12 amino acids. CDR1 and CDR2 (germline): MNHEY, SVGAGI. The CDR3 nucleotides are TGTGCCAGCCATAGCGACGAAGAGACCCAGTACTTC. This codes for CASHSDEETQYF.

This clone is a singleton in its sample. CDR3 nucleotide sequence: TGTGCCAGCAGCATGAGACTAGCGGGGGGGCCCGGTGTGGAGACCCAGTACTTC. Its translation is CASSMRLAGGPGVETQYF. The J gene is TRBJ2-5, the V gene TRBV7-3; 14 positions match TRBD2. The J segment lost 5 bases and the V segment lost 5 bases, leaving 13 bases of the junction unmatched. The CDR3 covers 18 residues. Looked up from germline, CDR1 is SGHTA and CDR2 is FQGTGA.

The chain couples TRBV15 to TRBJ2-1; 11 nucleotides agree with TRBD2. This CDR3 has 16 amino acids. V shed 5 bases and J 6 bases; nucleotides not matched to a gene: 9. Germline V gene data show CDR1 as LNHNV and CDR2 as YYDKDF (reference sequence). The CDR3 bases are TGTGCCACCAGCGCAAAGCCCGGGACTAGCGGCAATGAGCAGTTCTTC. It translates to CATSAKPGTSGNEQFF.

The rearrangement uses TRBV30 and TRBJ1-1; the D is unclear. The CDR3 runs to 11 residues. Per the germline V gene, CDR1 is GTSNPN and CDR2 is SVGIG (reference sequence). Trimming pared 8 bases from V and 5 bases from J, leaving 12 bases between. CDR3 sequence (DNA): TGTGCCGGCTCAGGAACAACTGAAGCTTTCTTT. Amino acids: CAGSGTTEAFF. The variable domain in full, with the rest retrieved from reference TRBV30 and TRBJ1-1, is SQTIHQWPATLVQPVGSPLSLECTVEGTSNPNLYWYRQAAGRGLQLLFYSVGIGQISSEVPQNLSASRPQDRQFILSSKKLLLSDSGFYLCAGSGTTEAFFGQGTRLTVV.

The gene calls are TRBV7-9 and TRBJ2-1; a weak D match, TRBD2 (5 bases). In germline, CDR1 is SEHNR, CDR2 FQNEAQ (reference sequence). There are 16 residues in the CDR3. V lost 4 bases and J 4 bases, leaving 17 bases between the germline ends. CDR3 in DNA: TGTGCCAGCAGCTCCCGGGATCCCTCCTCGTACAATGAGCAGTTCTTC. Protein: CASSSRDPSSYNEQFF.

V and J are TRBV25-1 and TRBJ2-5; 14 bases map to TRBD2. This CDR3 is built from 15 residues. Germline-derived CDR1 and CDR2 are MGHDK and SYGVNS. J gave up 5 bases and V 4 bases, and 3 bases lay outside the gene matches. CDR3 in DNA: TGTGCCAGCAGTGGATGGACTAGCGGGGGGGAGACCCAGTACTTC. Residues: CASSGWTSGGETQYF.

The count of this clone is one. This chain uses TRBV10-3 with TRBJ2-3; D is possibly TRBD2 (5 bases). CDR1 ENHRY and CDR2 SYGVKD come from the germline V gene. The V gene lost 3 bases and the J gene lost 2 bases, with 9 bases spanning the gap. The CDR3 covers 14 residues. CDR3 in amino acids: CAISEADYTDTQYF. DNA for the CDR3: TGTGCCATCAGTGAAGCAGACTACACAGATACGCAGTATTTT.

This rearrangement joins TRBV5-6 to TRBJ2-2; tentative D call: TRBD2 (5 bases). V was pared by 4 bases and J by 7 bases, with 11 bases between. Germline-derived CDR1 and CDR2 are SGHDT and YYEEEE. The CDR3 runs to 13 residues. The CDR3 DNA reads TGTGCCAGCAGCCAGAGGGTTATCGGGGAGCTGTTTTTT. This translates into CASSQRVIGELFF.

CDR3 region: CASSPTAQGLAGVGSYNEQFF. The CDR3 region has the DNA TGTGCCAGCTCACCGACAGCGCAGGGCCTAGCGGGTGTGGGGTCCTACAATGAGCAGTTCTTC. This chain uses TRBV18 with TRBJ2-1, with 8 bases fitting TRBD2. This CDR3 contains 21 residues. The V gene's germline CDR1 is KGHSH and CDR2 LQKENI. Trimming at V came to 3 bases and at J to 1 base, leaving 20 bases not matched to a gene.

V is TRBV27 and J is TRBJ1-6; 8 bases match TRBD1. The germline V gene encodes CDR1 MNHEY and CDR2 SMNVEV (reference sequence). The CDR3 runs to 16 residues. V lost 5 bases, J lost 6 bases, and 9 bases stayed unmatched. In DNA, the CDR3 is TGTGCCAGCAGTGCTACGGGACAGGTCGGTAATTCACCCCTCCACTTT. Translation: CASSATGQVGNSPLHF.

V gene TRBV11-2 combines with J gene TRBJ1-4, with D unresolved. Trimming took 5 bases from V and 7 from J, leaving 17 bases between them. The CDR3 runs 15 residues. The germline CDR1 and CDR2 sequences are SGHAT and FQNNGV. CDR3 nucleotides: TGTGCCAGCAGCAAAGTAGTGGCGGTCGGTGAAAAACTGTTTTTT. Protein sequence: CASSKVVAVGEKLFF. The complete variable domain, with remaining parts taken from reference TRBV11-2 and TRBJ1-4, reads EAGVAQSPRYKIIEKRQSVAFWCNPISGHATLYWYQQILGQGPKLLIQFQNNGVVDDSQLPKDRFSAERLKGVDSTLKIQPAKLEDSAVYLCASSKVVAVGEKLFFGSGTQLSVL.

This chain joins TRBV28 and TRBJ2-5, with 7 bases that match TRBD2. The germline gives CDR1 MDHEN, CDR2 SYDVKM. V gave up 7 bases and J gave up 2 bases; unmatched junction bases: 7. The CDR3 is 14 amino acids. DNA of the CDR3: TGTGCCAGCACTAGACTAGCCGGGCAAGAGACCCAGTACTTC. As protein: CASTRLAGQETQYF.

The chain combines TRBV7-9 with TRBJ1-4, with TRBD1 matching 7 bases. Per germline, CDR1 SEHNR and CDR2 FQNEAQ (reference sequence). This CDR3 is 16 amino acids long. With V trimmed by 8 bases and J by 6 bases, 15 bases remained unmatched. The CDR3 DNA sequence: TGTGCCAGCCTTAGAGGGGTTTCCGGGACAGATGAAAAACTGTTTTTT. Its protein product is CASLRGVSGTDEKLFF. Looking up the rest from reference TRBV7-9 and TRBJ1-4 gives the full variable domain: DTGVSQNPRHKITKRGQNVTFRCDPISEHNRLYWYRQTLGQGPEFLTYFQNEAQLEKSRLLSDRFSAERPKGSFSTLEIQRTEQGDSAMYLCASLRGVSGTDEKLFFGSGTQLSVL.